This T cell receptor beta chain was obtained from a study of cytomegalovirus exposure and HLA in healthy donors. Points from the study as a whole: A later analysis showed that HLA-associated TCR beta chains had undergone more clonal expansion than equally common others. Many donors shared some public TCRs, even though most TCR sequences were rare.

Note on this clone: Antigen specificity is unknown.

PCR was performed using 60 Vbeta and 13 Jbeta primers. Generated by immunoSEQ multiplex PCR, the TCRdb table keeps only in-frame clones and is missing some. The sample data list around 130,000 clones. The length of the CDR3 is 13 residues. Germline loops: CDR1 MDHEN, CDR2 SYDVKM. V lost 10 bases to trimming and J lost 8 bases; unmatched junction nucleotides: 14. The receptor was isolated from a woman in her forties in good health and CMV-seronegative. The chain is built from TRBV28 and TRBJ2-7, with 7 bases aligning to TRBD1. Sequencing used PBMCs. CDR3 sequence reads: CAMWDSLLRKQYF. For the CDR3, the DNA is TGTGCCATGTGGGACAGTCTTCTACGAAAGCAGTACTTC.